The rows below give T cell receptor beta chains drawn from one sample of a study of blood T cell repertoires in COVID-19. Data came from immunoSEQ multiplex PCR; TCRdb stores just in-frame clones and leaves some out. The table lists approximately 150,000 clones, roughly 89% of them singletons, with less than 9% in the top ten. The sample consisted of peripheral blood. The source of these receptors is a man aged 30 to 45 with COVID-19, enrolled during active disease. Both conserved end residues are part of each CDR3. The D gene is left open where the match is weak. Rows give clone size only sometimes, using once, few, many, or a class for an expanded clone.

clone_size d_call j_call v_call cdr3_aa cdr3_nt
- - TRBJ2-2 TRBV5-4 CASSLSGTGELFF TGTGCCAGCAGCTTGTCAGGCACCGGGGAGCTGTTTTTT
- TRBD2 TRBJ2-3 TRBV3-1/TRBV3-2 CASSQGGALTDTQYF TGTGCCAGCAGCCAGGGAGGGGCTCTCACAGATACGCAGTATTTT
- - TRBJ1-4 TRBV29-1 CSALGLINEKLFF TGCAGCGCGCTCGGACTTATCAATGAAAAACTGTTTTTT
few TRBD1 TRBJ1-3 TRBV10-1 CASSEDRDRAGSGNTIYF TGCGCCAGCAGTGAGGACAGGGATCGAGCAGGCTCTGGAAACACCATATATTTT
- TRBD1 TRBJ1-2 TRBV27 CASSYQGVGGYTF TGTGCCAGCAGTTACCAGGGGGTAGGTGGCTACACCTTC
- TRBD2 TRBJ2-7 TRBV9 CASSADTPSGQKYF TGTGCCAGCAGCGCGGACACCCCTAGCGGTCAAAAGTACTTC
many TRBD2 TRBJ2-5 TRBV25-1 CAIGTSGDQETQYF TGTGCCATAGGGACTAGCGGCGACCAAGAGACCCAGTACTTC
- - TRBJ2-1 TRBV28 CASSPLVIYNEQFF TGTGCCAGCAGTCCCCTAGTAATCTACAATGAGCAGTTCTTC
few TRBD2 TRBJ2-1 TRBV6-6 CASTQLAGVGYEQFF TGTGCCAGCACCCAACTAGCGGGAGTTGGCTATGAGCAGTTCTTC
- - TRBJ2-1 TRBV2 CASSRDTNNEQFF TGTGCCAGCAGTCGAGACACCAACAATGAGCAGTTCTTC
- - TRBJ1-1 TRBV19 CASSSLGQHTEAFF TGTGCCAGTAGTAGCCTCGGACAGCACACTGAAGCTTTCTTT
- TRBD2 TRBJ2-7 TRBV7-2 CASSLVREKQYF TGTGCCAGCAGCTTAGTGCGGGAGAAGCAGTACTTC
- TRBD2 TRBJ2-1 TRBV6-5 CASSYTGLGSYEQFF TGTGCCAGCAGTTACACGGGACTAGGGTCCTATGAGCAGTTCTTC
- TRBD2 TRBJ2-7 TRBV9 CASSVVGTSFYEQYF TGTGCCAGCAGCGTAGTGGGGACTAGCTTTTACGAGCAGTACTTC
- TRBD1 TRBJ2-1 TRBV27 CASLEGTGGLDGFF TGTGCCAGCTTAGAGGGGACAGGGGGCCTGGATGGGTTCTTC
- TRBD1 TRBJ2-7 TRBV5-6 CASSLVGQGSYEQYF TGTGCCAGCAGCTTGGTGGGACAGGGAAGCTACGAGCAGTACTTC
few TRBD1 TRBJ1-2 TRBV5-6 CASSFVPGTGLRSYTF TGTGCCAGCAGCTTTGTTCCCGGGACAGGGTTACGCAGCTACACCTTC
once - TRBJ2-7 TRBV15 CATSTPPGQGNHEQYF TGTGCCACCAGCACTCCTCCGGGCCAGGGAAACCACGAGCAGTACTTC
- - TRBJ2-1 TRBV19 CASSPSSVNNEQFF TGTGCCAGTAGTCCCTCTAGCGTCAACAATGAGCAGTTCTTC
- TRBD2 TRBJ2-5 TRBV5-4 CASSISSGQETQYF TGTGCCAGCAGCATCTCTAGCGGCCAAGAGACCCAGTACTTC
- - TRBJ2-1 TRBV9 CASSVSGPLKDEQFF TGTGCCAGCAGCGTGAGCGGACCCCTTAAGGATGAGCAGTTCTTC
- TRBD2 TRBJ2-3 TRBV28 CASSRGTSGRTDTQYF TGTGCCAGCAGCCGCGGGACTAGCGGGAGGACAGATACGCAGTATTTT
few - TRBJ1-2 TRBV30 CAWSVDRTYGYTF TGTGCCTGGAGTGTAGACAGGACCTATGGCTACACCTTC